Below are 14 T cell receptor beta chains sequenced from a single sample in a study of blood T cell repertoires in COVID-19. Produced via immunoSEQ multiplex PCR; TCRdb's table is partial and in-frame only. The sample lists about 400,000 clones; approximately 87% were seen once. Material: PBMCs or T cells enriched from blood (not recorded which). Receptor source: a woman aged 50 to 60 who had recovered from COVID-19.

This chain links TRBV7-2 with TRBJ1-5, with D possibly matching TRBD1 (5 bases). Germline CDR1 and CDR2: SGHTA and FQGNSA. Trimming left V 4 bases short and J 3 bases short, with 7 bases between. The length of the CDR3 is 13 residues. CDR3 DNA sequence: TGTGCCAGCAGCTCAGGGATCAATCAGCCCCAGCATTTT. This sequence encodes CASSSGINQPQHF.

V and J are TRBV5-6 and TRBJ2-7; D unclear. V was shortened by 1 base and J by 0 bases, with 11 bases between the two germline ends. Germline CDR1 and CDR2: SGHDT and YYEEEE. The CDR3 loop spans 15 amino acids. The CDR3: CASSLFVARSYEQYF. CDR3 nucleotides: TGTGCCAGCAGCTTGTTTGTAGCTCGCTCCTACGAGCAGTACTTC. The full variable domain, in which reference TRBV5-6 and TRBJ2-7 provide the parts outside the CDR3, is DAGVTQSPTHLIKTRGQQVTLRCSPKSGHDTVSWYQQALGQGPQFIFQYYEEEERQRGNFPDRFSGHQFPNYSSELNVNALLLGDSALYLCASSLFVARSYEQYFGPGTRLTVT.

This chain links TRBV19 with TRBJ2-1; D is perhaps TRBD1 (5 bases). CDR1 is LNHDA, CDR2 SQIVND, per germline (reference sequence). V dropped 10 bases and J dropped 3 bases, with 22 bases sitting between them. The CDR3 is made up of 16 amino acids. The DNA for the CDR3 is TGTGCCACCCAATTTGGACACCGGACCCTCTACAATGAGCAGTTCTTC. It yields the protein CATQFGHRTLYNEQFF.

V gene TRBV6-5 combines with J gene TRBJ1-1; TRBD1 is a possible D gene (6 bases). Germline lookup yields CDR1 MNHEY and CDR2 SVGAGI. CDR3 length: 14 residues. The V gene lost 4 bases and the J gene lost 7 bases, with 16 bases spanning the gap. The CDR3 loop is CASSSPRGRVEAFF. In DNA form, the CDR3 reads TGTGCCAGCAGTTCACCGAGGGGGAGGGTTGAAGCTTTCTTT.

The chain employs TRBV2 and TRBJ2-3, with D hard to call. The germline V and J ends were trimmed by 11 bases and 8 bases, with 14 bases remaining between them. Germline V lookup: CDR1 SNHLY, CDR2 FYNNEI. The CDR3 consists of 11 residues. Here the CDR3 DNA reads TGTGCCGGAACCAGATCGGGTACGCAGTATTTT. Protein product: CAGTRSGTQYF. Based on the CDR3 plus reference TRBV2 and TRBJ2-3, the full variable domain is EPEVTQTPSHQVTQMGQEVILRCVPISNHLYFYWYRQILGQKVEFLVSFYNNEISEKSEIFDDQFSVERPDGSNFTLKIRSTKLEDSAMYFCAGTRSGTQYFGPGTRLTVL.

The chain combines TRBV29-1 with TRBJ2-2, with 9 bases identical to TRBD1. The CDR3 loop spans 14 amino acids. With 6 bases clipped from V and 0 bases from J, the junction kept 2 bases outside the gene matches. Germline-derived CDR1 and CDR2 are SQVTM and ANQGSEA. The CDR3 DNA follows: TGCAGCGTCGGACAGGGGACGAACACCGGGGAGCTGTTTTTT. Encoded protein: CSVGQGTNTGELFF.

The chain is built from TRBV30 and TRBJ1-1, with a tentative D call TRBD1 (5 bases). Germline CDR1 GTSNPN, CDR2 SVGIG (reference sequence). The V end was cut by 4 bases, the J end by 11 bases, with 29 bases between. This CDR3 comprises 16 residues. CDR3 bases: TGTGCCTGGACGAGGGGAGGGCAGACCCGTAATTCGCGGGCTTTCTTT. Protein product: CAWTRGGQTRNSRAFF.

This clone was seen more than once but under ten times. The chain couples TRBV4-3 to TRBJ1-1; D ambiguous. The CDR3 extends over 15 amino acids. The germline V gene has CDR1 LGHNA and CDR2 YSLEER. V gave up 0 bases and J gave up 11 bases, with 19 bases separating them. The chain's CDR3 is CASSQDQGGGRRAFF. The CDR3 DNA is TGCGCCAGCAGCCAAGATCAAGGTGGAGGGAGGAGGGCTTTCTTT.

The rearrangement joins TRBV6-5 to TRBJ1-1; tentatively, D is TRBD1 (5 bases). CDR1 and CDR2 from the germline V gene are MNHEY and SVGAGI. The CDR3 consists of 11 residues. Trimming took off 10 bases at V and 11 bases at J, with 17 bases between the two ends. In DNA, the CDR3 is TGTGCCAACCTTAAAGGACATCAGGCTTTCTTT. Encoded protein: CANLKGHQAFF.

V and J are TRBV11-2 and TRBJ1-1; TRBD1 might be the D (6 bases). Trimming removed 4 bases at V and 9 bases at J, with 12 bases between. The length of the CDR3 is 12 residues. Germline-derived CDR1 and CDR2 are SGHAT and FQNNGV. The CDR3 loop is CASSYQQGQAFF. The CDR3 nucleotides are TGTGCCAGCAGCTACCAGCAGGGGCAAGCTTTCTTT.

This chain joins TRBV5-6 and TRBJ2-5, with D uncertain. V shed 2 bases and J shed 3 bases, with 2 bases lying between them. The CDR3 has 11 amino acids. Germline CDR1 is SGHDT and CDR2 is YYEEEE. CDR3 in amino acids: CASSFEETQYF. The CDR3 DNA follows: TGTGCCAGCAGCTTCGAAGAGACCCAGTACTTC. The full variable domain, with the rest looked up from reference TRBV5-6 and TRBJ2-5, is DAGVTQSPTHLIKTRGQQVTLRCSPKSGHDTVSWYQQALGQGPQFIFQYYEEEERQRGNFPDRFSGHQFPNYSSELNVNALLLGDSALYLCASSFEETQYFGPGTRLLVL.

This clone was seen a single time. The chain joins TRBV2 to TRBJ2-2; the match to TRBD2 covers 7 bases. The V segment lost 6 bases and the J segment 5 bases; nucleotides outside the gene matches: 3. The CDR3 spans 13 residues. The germline V gene encodes CDR1 SNHLY and CDR2 FYNNEI. The CDR3 sequence: CASRTSPTGELFF. CDR3 bases: TGTGCCAGCAGGACTAGCCCGACCGGGGAGCTGTTTTTT.

The chain combines TRBV4-3 with TRBJ1-5; D is possibly TRBD1 (5 bases). The germline V gene encodes CDR1 LGHNA and CDR2 YSLEER. V lost 0 bases to trimming and J lost 3 bases, with 12 bases between them. The CDR3 has 16 residues. The CDR3 spells CASSQDVKGDNQPQHF. DNA of the CDR3: TGCGCCAGCAGCCAAGATGTAAAAGGGGACAATCAGCCCCAGCATTTT.

The V and J genes are TRBV7-9 and TRBJ1-6; D gene unclear. V was pared by 0 bases and J by 6 bases, with 9 bases between. The germline CDR1 and CDR2 sequences are SEHNR and FQNEAQ (reference sequence). The CDR3 length is 15 residues. CDR3 in amino acids: CASSLALGPNSPLHF. The CDR3 DNA sequence: TGTGCCAGCAGCTTAGCGCTGGGCCCTAATTCACCCCTCCACTTT.